This T cell receptor (beta chain) was observed in a study of blood T cell repertoires in COVID-19. Study summary: T cells, B-cell-depleted T cells, or PBMCs provided the cDNA or gDNA that served as material.

The length of the CDR3 is 15 residues. V lost 0 bases and J 8 bases, leaving 14 bases between the germline ends. The V gene's germline CDR1 is LGHDT and CDR2 YNNKEL (reference sequence). The table came from immunoSEQ multiplex PCR; TCRdb's copy has only in-frame clones and leaves some out. The table lists 330,000 or so clones, about 90% of them singletons. This clone was seen only a few times. Across about two dozen US areas, participants ranged in age from about 18 to 100 years. In assigning cohorts, the study relied on participant-reported clinical history. This TCR was recovered from a woman aged 30 to 39 who had recovered from COVID-19. The V and J genes are TRBV3-1 (or the pseudogene TRBV3-2) and TRBJ2-1, with a possible D match to TRBD2 (6 bases). The material sequenced was PBMCs or T cells enriched from blood (not recorded which). CDR3 protein: CASSQELAVGHEQFF. CDR3 sequence (DNA): TGTGCCAGCAGCCAAGAACTAGCAGTAGGCCATGAGCAGTTCTTC.